This record covers a single T cell receptor (beta chain). What it binds is unknown. Nominally healthy donors were sampled, though unrecorded immune exposures were likely. PCR amplification relied on 60 Vbeta primers (plus 13 Jbeta primers). The protocol was immunoSEQ multiplex PCR, while the TCRdb copy is restricted to in-frame clones and leaves out a portion. Here the sample spans under 150,000 clones, roughly 74% being singletons. These data come from a study of cytomegalovirus exposure and HLA in healthy donors. Study conclusions and caveats: Later work found that TCR association rates differed between HLA loci; DRB1 had the most and HLA-C the fewest. Relative to equally common others, HLA-associated TCR beta chains showed greater clonal expansion in a later analysis.

V was clipped by 6 bases and J by 4 bases; unmatched bases: 3. The CDR3 is 14 residues long. The germline CDR1 and CDR2 sequences are WSHSY and SAAADI. The origin of this receptor is a woman in her 40s in good health and CMV-seropositive. The chain combines TRBV10-2 with TRBJ2-2; 9 nucleotides line up with TRBD2. Sequencing was performed on PBMCs. The CDR3 here is CASRTSGFTGELFF. The CDR3 region has the DNA TGCGCCAGCAGGACTAGCGGATTCACCGGGGAGCTGTTTTTT.